What follows are 5 T cell receptor beta chains derived from one specimen sequenced in a study of technical replicates of blood from four donors. This table comes from immunoSEQ multiplex PCR, and its TCRdb copy is limited to in-frame clones, with some not included. The data show some 64,000 clones, approximately 83% seen once. Sample: PBMCs. These receptors came from a human donor in good health. Some clones in this sample may be carry-over from other donors' samples.

The rearrangement joins TRBV21-1 to TRBJ2-7; the D call of TRBD1 is as the table states it, not checked on the DNA. TRBV21-1 counts as a pseudogene. This CDR3 has 13 amino acids. The chain's CDR3 is CASSGDSSYEQYF. In DNA form, the CDR3 reads TGTGCCAGCAGTGGGGACAGCTCCTACGAGCAGTACTTC.

The V and J genes are TRBV18 and TRBJ2-2; 13 bases are shared with TRBD2. The CDR3 runs to 17 residues. CDR1 and CDR2 from the germline V gene are KGHSH and LQKENI. Losses at the gene ends were 0 bases for V and 6 bases for J; bases not matched to a gene: 4. CDR3 DNA: TGTGCCAGCTCACCACCTCAGGGACTAGCGGGACCCGGGGAGCTGTTTTTT. Amino acids: CASSPPQGLAGPGELFF.

The V gene is TRBV29-1, the J gene TRBJ1-2; 7 bases line up with TRBD1. Trimming at V came to 1 base and at J to 7 bases, leaving 3 bases not matched to a gene. The CDR3 loop spans 12 amino acids. Germline V gene data show CDR1 as SQVTM and CDR2 as ANQGSEA. CDR3 loop: CSVEGAGGGYTF. The CDR3 DNA sequence: TGCAGCGTTGAAGGGGCAGGGGGTGGCTACACCTTC.

The chain has TRBV7-2 and TRBJ2-7; the match to TRBD2 covers 8 bases. CDR3 length: 15 amino acids. Per the germline V gene, CDR1 is SGHTA and CDR2 is FQGNSA. J was trimmed by 0 bases and V by 5 bases; bases with no gene match: 6. DNA for the CDR3: TGTGCCAGCAGCAGGAGCGGGAGCCCCTCCTACGAGCAGTACTTC. Translating gives CASSRSGSPSYEQYF.

V gene TRBV5-1 combines with J gene TRBJ1-5; TRBD1 agrees at 9 bases. CDR1 SGHRS and CDR2 YFSETQ come from the germline V gene. The CDR3 sequence is 17 residues long. The V segment lost 4 bases and the J segment 1 base; nucleotides outside the gene matches: 9. The CDR3 loop is CASSGPRDRESNQPQHF. The CDR3, as DNA: TGCGCCAGCAGCGGGCCCCGGGACAGGGAAAGCAATCAGCCCCAGCATTTT. Full variable domain (missing parts from reference TRBV5-1 and TRBJ1-5): KAGVTQTPRYLIKTRGQQVTLSCSPISGHRSVSWYQQTPGQGLQFLFEYFSETQRNKGNFPGRFSGRQFSNSRSEMNVSTLELGDSALYLCASSGPRDRESNQPQHFGDGTRLSIL.